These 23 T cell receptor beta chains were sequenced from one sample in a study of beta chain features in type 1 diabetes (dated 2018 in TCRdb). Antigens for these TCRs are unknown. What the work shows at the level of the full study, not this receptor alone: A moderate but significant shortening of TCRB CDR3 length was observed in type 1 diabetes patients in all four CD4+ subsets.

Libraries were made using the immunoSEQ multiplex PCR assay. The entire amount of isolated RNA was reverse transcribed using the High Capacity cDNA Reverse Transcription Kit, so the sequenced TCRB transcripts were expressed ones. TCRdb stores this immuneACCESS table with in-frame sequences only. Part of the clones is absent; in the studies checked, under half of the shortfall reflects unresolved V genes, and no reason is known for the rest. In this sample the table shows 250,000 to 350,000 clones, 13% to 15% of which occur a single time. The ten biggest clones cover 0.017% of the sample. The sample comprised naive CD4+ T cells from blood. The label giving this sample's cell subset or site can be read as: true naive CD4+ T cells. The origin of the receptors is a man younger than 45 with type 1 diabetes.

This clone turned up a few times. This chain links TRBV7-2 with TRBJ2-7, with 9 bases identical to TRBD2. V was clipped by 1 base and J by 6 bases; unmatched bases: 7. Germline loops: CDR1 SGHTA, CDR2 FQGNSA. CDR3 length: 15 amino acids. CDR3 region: CASSLVGGRVFEQYF. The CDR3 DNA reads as TGTGCCAGCAGCTTAGTCGGCGGGAGGGTTTTCGAGCAGTACTTC.

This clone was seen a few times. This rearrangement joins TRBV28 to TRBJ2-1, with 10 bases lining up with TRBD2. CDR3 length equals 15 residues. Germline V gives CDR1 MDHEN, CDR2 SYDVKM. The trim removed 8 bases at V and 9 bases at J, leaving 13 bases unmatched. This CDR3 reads CASGLWASGRSEQFF. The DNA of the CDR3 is TGTGCCAGCGGATTATGGGCTAGCGGGAGAAGTGAGCAGTTCTTC.

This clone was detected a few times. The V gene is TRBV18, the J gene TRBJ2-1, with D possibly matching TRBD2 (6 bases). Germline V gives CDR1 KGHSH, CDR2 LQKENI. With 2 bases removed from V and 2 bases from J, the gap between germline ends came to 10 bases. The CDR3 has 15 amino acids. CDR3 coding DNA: TGTGCCAGCTCACCAGGGCTAGCGACCTACAATGAGCAGTTCTTC. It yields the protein CASSPGLATYNEQFF.

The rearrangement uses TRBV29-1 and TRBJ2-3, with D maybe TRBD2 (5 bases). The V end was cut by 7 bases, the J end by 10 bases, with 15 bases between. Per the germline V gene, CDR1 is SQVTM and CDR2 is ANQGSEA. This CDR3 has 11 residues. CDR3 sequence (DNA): TGCAGCGGAATACTAGGATTTTCGCAGTATTTT. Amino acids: CSGILGFSQYF.

DNA of the CDR3: TGTGCCAGCAGCTGGGTCCCGGAGGGCAATGAGCAGTTCTTC. This encodes CASSWVPEGNEQFF. V gene TRBV5-8 combines with J gene TRBJ2-1, with D possibly matching TRBD2 (6 bases). CDR1 SGHTS and CDR2 YDEGEE come from the germline V gene. The CDR3 totals 14 residues. The germline V and J ends were trimmed by 3 bases and 6 bases, with 13 bases remaining between them.

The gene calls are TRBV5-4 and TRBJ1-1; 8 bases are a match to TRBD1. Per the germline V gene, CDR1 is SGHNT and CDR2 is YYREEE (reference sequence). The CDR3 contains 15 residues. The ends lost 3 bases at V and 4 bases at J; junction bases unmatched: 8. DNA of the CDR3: TGTGCCAGCAGCTGGGGGGACAGGATAGGCACTGAAGCTTTCTTT. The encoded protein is CASSWGDRIGTEAFF.

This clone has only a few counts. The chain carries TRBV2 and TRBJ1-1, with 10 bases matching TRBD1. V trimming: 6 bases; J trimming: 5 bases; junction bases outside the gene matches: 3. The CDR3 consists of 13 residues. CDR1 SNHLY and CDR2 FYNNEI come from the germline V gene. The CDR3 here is CASRGTGVTEAFF. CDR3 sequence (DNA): TGTGCCAGCAGAGGGACAGGGGTTACTGAAGCTTTCTTT.

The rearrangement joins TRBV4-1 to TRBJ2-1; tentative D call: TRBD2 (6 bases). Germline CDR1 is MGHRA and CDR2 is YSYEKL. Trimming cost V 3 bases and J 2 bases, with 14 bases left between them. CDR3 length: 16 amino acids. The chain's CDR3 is CASSHLNREPYNEQFF. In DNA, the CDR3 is TGCGCCAGCAGCCATCTAAACCGGGAGCCCTACAATGAGCAGTTCTTC.

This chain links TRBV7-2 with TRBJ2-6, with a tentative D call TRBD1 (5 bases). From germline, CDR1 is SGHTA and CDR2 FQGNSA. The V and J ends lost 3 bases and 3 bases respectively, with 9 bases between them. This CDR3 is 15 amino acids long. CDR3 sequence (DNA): TGTGCCAGCAGCTTCCAGGGTAATGGGGCCAACGTCCTGACTTTC. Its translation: CASSFQGNGANVLTF.

In DNA, the CDR3 is TGTGCCAGCACCGGACTAGCGTCTGATACGCAGTATTTT. Protein: CASTGLASDTQYF. V usage is TRBV2 and J usage is TRBJ2-3; TRBD2 aligns across 9 bases. V gave up 7 bases and J gave up 6 bases; unmatched junction bases: 5. Germline V CDR1 and CDR2: SNHLY, FYNNEI. This CDR3 has 13 residues.

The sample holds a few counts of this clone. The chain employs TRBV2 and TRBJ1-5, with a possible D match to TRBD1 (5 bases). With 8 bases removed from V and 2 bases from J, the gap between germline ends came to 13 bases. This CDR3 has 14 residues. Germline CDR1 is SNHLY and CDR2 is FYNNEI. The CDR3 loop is CASCREVGNQPQHF. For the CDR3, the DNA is TGTGCCAGCTGCAGGGAGGTAGGCAATCAGCCCCAGCATTTT.

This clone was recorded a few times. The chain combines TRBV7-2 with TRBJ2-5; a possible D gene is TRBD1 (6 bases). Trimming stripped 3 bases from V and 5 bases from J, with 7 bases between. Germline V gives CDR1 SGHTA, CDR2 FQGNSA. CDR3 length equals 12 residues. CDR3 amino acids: CASSLGAETQYF. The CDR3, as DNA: TGTGCCAGCAGCTTGGGGGCGGAGACCCAGTACTTC.

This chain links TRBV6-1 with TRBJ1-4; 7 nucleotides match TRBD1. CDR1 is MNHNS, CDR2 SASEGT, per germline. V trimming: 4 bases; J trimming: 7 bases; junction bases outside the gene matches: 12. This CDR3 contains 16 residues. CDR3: CASSVSQGSPGEKLFF. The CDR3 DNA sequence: TGTGCCAGCAGTGTTTCACAGGGGTCGCCAGGTGAAAAACTGTTTTTT.

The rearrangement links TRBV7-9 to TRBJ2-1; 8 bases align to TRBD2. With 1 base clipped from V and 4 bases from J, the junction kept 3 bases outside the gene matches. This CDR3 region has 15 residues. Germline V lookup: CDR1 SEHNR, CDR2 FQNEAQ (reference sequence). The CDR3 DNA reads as TGTGCCAGCAGCTTAGACGGGAGGGTGTACAATGAGCAGTTCTTC. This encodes CASSLDGRVYNEQFF.

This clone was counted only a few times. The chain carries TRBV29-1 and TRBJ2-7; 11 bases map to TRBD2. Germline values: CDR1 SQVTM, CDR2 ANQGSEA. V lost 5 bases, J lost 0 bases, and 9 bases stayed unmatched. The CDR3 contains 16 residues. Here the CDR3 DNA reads TGCAGCGTTCAGGGTGTGGGGACTAGCGGCTCCTACGAGCAGTACTTC. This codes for CSVQGVGTSGSYEQYF.

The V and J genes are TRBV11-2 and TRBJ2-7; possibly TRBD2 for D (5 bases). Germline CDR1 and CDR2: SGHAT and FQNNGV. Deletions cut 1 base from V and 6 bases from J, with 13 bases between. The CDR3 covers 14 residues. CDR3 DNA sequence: TGTGCCAGCAGCTTAGGAGGGATAGATCGCGAGCAGTACTTC. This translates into CASSLGGIDREQYF.

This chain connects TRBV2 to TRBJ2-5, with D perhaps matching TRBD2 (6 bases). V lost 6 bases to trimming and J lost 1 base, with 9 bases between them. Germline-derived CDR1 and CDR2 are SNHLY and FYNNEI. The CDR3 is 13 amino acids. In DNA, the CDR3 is TGTGCCAGCAGCCCCGGGAGCCAAGAGACCCAGTACTTC. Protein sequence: CASSPGSQETQYF. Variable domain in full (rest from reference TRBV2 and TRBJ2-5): EPEVTQTPSHQVTQMGQEVILRCVPISNHLYFYWYRQILGQKVEFLVSFYNNEISEKSEIFDDQFSVERPDGSNFTLKIRSTKLEDSAMYFCASSPGSQETQYFGPGTRLLVL.

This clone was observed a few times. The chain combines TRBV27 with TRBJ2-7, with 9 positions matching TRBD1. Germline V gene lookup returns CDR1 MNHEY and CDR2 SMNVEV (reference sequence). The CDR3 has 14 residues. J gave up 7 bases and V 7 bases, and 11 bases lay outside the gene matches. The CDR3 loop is CASMPGQGLDEQYF. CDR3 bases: TGTGCCAGCATGCCGGGACAGGGTTTAGATGAGCAGTACTTC.

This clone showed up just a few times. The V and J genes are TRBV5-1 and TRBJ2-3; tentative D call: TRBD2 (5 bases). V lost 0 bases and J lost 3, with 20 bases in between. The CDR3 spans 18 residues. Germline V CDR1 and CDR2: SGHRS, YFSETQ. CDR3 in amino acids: CASSLAYRTRGSTDTQYF. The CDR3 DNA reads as TGCGCCAGCAGCTTGGCCTATAGGACCCGAGGGAGTACAGATACGCAGTATTTT. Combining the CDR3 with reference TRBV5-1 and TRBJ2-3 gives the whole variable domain KAGVTQTPRYLIKTRGQQVTLSCSPISGHRSVSWYQQTPGQGLQFLFEYFSETQRNKGNFPGRFSGRQFSNSRSEMNVSTLELGDSALYLCASSLAYRTRGSTDTQYFGPGTRLTVL.

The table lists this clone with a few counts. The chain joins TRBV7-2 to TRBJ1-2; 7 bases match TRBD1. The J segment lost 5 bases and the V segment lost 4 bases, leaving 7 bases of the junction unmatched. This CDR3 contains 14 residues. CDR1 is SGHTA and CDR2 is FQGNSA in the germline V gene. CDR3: CASSSHGTAYGYTF. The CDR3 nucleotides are TGTGCCAGCAGCTCCCACGGGACAGCTTATGGCTACACCTTC.

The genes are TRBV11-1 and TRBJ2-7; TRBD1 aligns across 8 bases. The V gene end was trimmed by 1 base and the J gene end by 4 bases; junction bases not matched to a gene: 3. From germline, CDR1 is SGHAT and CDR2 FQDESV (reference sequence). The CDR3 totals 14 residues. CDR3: CASSLGRQGYEQYF. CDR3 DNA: TGTGCCAGCAGCTTAGGACGACAGGGGTACGAGCAGTACTTC.

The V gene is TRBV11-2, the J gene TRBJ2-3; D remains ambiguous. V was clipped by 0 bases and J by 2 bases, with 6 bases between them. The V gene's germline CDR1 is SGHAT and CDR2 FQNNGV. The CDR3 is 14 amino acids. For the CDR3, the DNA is TGTGCCAGCAGCTTAGATTACTCCACAGATACGCAGTATTTT. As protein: CASSLDYSTDTQYF.

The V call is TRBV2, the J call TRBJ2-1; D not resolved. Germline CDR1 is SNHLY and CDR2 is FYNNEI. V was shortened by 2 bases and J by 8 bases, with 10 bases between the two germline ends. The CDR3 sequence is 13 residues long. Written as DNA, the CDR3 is TGTGCCAGCAGTGAAATAGAGCGCTATGAGCAGTTCTTC. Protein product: CASSEIERYEQFF.